This T cell receptor (beta chain) was observed in a study of blood T cells in healthy people across ages. Points from the study as a whole: Aged donors had fewer naive CD4+ cells and lower diversity than long-lived donors. Age showed a roughly linear inverse relationship with TCR beta diversity per million T cells. Unknown donor CMV status possibly confounded expanded clonotype changes.

V lost 3 bases and J lost 0, with 11 bases in between. This CDR3 spans 16 amino acids. The germline gives CDR1 SGHTA, CDR2 FQGNSA. This clonotype was picked up a small number of times. Its antigen is as yet unknown. A second PCR of roughly 7 to 11 cycles used a sample-barcoded 5' primer and a J-beta primer mix. Using its own MiXCR run on the 5' RACE reads, TCRdb lists one record per CDR3 protein. The sample consists of hundreds of thousands of distinct CDR3 sequences, 49% of them appearing once. The V call is TRBV7-2, the J call TRBJ1-4; D remains ambiguous. Material for sequencing was blood. This sequence originates from a woman aged 55 to 70 in good health. CDR3 loop: CASSFGRTSTNEKLFF. The CDR3 DNA sequence: TGTGCCAGCAGCTTTGGAAGGACTTCAACTAATGAAAAACTGTTTTTT.